A selection of T cell receptor beta chains follows, all from one sample in a study of blood T cell repertoires in COVID-19. Generated by immunoSEQ multiplex PCR, the TCRdb table keeps only in-frame clones and is missing some. The table lists about 100,000 clones, approximately 80% of them singletons. The material sequenced was peripheral blood. The source is a man aged 65 to 79 with active or convalescent COVID-19. Each CDR3 is given with its conserved first and last residue. D genes are given only for firm matches. Only part of the rows carry a size: once, few, many, or a class if the clone is expanded.

d_call	v_call	clone_size	j_call	cdr3_aa	cdr3_nt
.	TRBV7-8	.	TRBJ1-4	CASSLAEHYPLFF	TGTGCCAGCAGCTTAGCAGAGCACTATCCTTTGTTTTTT
.	TRBV5-5	.	TRBJ1-1	CASSLVDRNTEAFF	TGTGCCAGCAGCTTGGTAGATCGTAACACTGAAGCTTTCTTT
TRBD1	TRBV12-5	.	TRBJ1-1	CASGLDRQGVNTEAFF	TGTGCTAGTGGTTTGGATCGACAGGGGGTAAATACTGAAGCTTTCTTT
TRBD1	TRBV7-2	.	TRBJ2-7	CASSYDRGTYEQYF	TGTGCCAGCAGTTATGACAGGGGGACCTACGAGCAGTACTTC
TRBD1	TRBV5-4	.	TRBJ1-2	CASTGDRAHGYTF	TGTGCCAGCACCGGCGACAGGGCCCATGGCTACACCTTC
.	TRBV11-2	.	TRBJ1-1	CASSPSRENTEAFF	TGTGCCAGCAGCCCTTCCAGGGAGAACACTGAAGCTTTCTTT
.	TRBV27	.	TRBJ1-1	CASSYRQDTEAFF	TGTGCCAGCAGTTATCGACAGGACACTGAAGCTTTCTTT
TRBD2	TRBV15	.	TRBJ2-1	CATSNDSWTSGRGGSYNEQFF	TGTGCCACCAGCAACGACAGTTGGACTAGCGGGAGAGGGGGGTCCTACAATGAGCAGTTCTTC
TRBD2	TRBV24-1	.	TRBJ2-3	CATSDYGGTLTDTQYF	TGTGCCACCAGTGATTACGGGGGGACCTTAACAGATACGCAGTATTTT
TRBD1	TRBV7-3	.	TRBJ1-1	CASSSGQATAEAFF	TGTGCCAGCAGCTCGGGACAGGCAACTGCTGAAGCTTTCTTT
.	TRBV10-3	.	TRBJ1-1	CAISEGGGKTEAFF	TGTGCCATCAGTGAGGGGGGGGGCAAGACTGAAGCTTTCTTT
.	TRBV7-3	.	TRBJ1-1	CASSLRGRGTEAFF	TGTGCCAGCAGCTTAAGAGGGAGGGGCACTGAAGCTTTCTTT
.	TRBV2	.	TRBJ1-5	CASRARENQPQHF	TGTGCCAGCCGGGCCAGGGAAAATCAGCCCCAGCATTTT
.	TRBV6-5	.	TRBJ1-5	CASSNGASISQHF	TGTGCCAGCAGCAACGGAGCCAGTATTTCCCAGCATTTT
TRBD1	TRBV24-1	.	TRBJ2-5	CATATGGRETQYF	TGTGCCACAGCAACAGGGGGGAGGGAGACCCAGTACTTC
.	TRBV11-2	.	TRBJ2-2	CASSPVPGTGELFF	TGTGCCAGCAGCCCGGTCCCAGGCACCGGGGAGCTGTTTTTT
.	TRBV28	.	TRBJ1-5	CASDTGISNQPQHF	TGTGCCAGTGATACAGGGATTAGCAATCAGCCCCAGCATTTT
TRBD1	TRBV6-2/TRBV6-3	few	TRBJ1-1	CASSYETGTRDTEAFF	TGTGCCAGCAGTTACGAGACAGGGACACGAGACACTGAAGCTTTCTTT
TRBD2	TRBV5-6	.	TRBJ2-5	CASSFRLARGLGQETQYF	TGTGCCAGCAGCTTCCGACTAGCGAGGGGTCTAGGACAAGAGACCCAGTACTTC
.	TRBV2	.	TRBJ1-5	CASQTEPNQPQHF	TGTGCCAGTCAGACAGAGCCGAATCAGCCCCAGCATTTT
.	TRBV7-2	.	TRBJ2-5	CASSLRARQEISRTQYF	TGTGCCAGCAGCTTAAGAGCTCGACAGGAAATTTCGAGGACCCAGTACTTC
.	TRBV7-9	.	TRBJ2-1	CASSSTIDPSPEDEQFF	TGTGCCAGCAGCTCCACTATCGACCCATCCCCAGAGGATGAGCAGTTCTTC
.	TRBV12-3/TRBV12-4	.	TRBJ1-1	CASSFFGAEAFF	TGTGCCAGCAGTTTTTTCGGGGCTGAAGCTTTCTTT
.	TRBV7-3	.	TRBJ2-3	CASSLLLARTDTQYF	TGTGCCAGCAGCTTGTTATTGGCCCGCACAGATACGCAGTATTTT